The clone carrying this T cell receptor (beta chain) has a handful of counts. This specimen belongs to a study of human T cells and chemical hapten exposure. TCRdb recomputed calls from the 5' RACE reads with MiXCR, one row per CDR3 protein. Of about 81,000 distinct CDR3 sequences listed, about 7.7% are singletons. The template was total RNA from unfractionated whole blood. The CDR3 has 14 residues. V was clipped by 5 bases and J by 4 bases, with 14 bases between them. Germline values: CDR1 SNHLY, CDR2 FYNNEI. V usage is TRBV2 and J usage is TRBJ1-1; D is unclear. The TCR originated in a male donor in good health. The CDR3 loop is CASSPGSEVTEAFF. CDR3 bases: TGTGCCAGCAGTCCGGGATCCGAGGTCACTGAAGCTTTCTTT.